The 5 T cell receptor beta chains below come from one sample, sequenced in a study of T cells after yellow fever vaccination (dated by TCRdb to about 2019). Sample treatment or condition, as interpreted from the label and publication: live attenuated yellow fever vaccine strain. The library relied on 5' RACE. The reads were generated on an Illumina NovaSeq 6000. Starting from the raw public reads, TCRdb applied fastp trimming at Q25, assembled clones with MiXCR and retained in-frame beta chains. Each entry merges the rows of one CDR3 protein and shows their most common DNA and genes. The sample has some 320,000 distinct CDR3 sequences on record, about 10% of them singletons. 3% to 3.5% of the sample belongs to the ten largest clones. Here the sequenced sample was CD4+ T cells sorted from PBMCs, taken 45 days after the yellow fever booster vaccination. These TCRs come from a man younger than 30 who received the YFV17D yellow fever vaccine.

This clonotype was counted a few times. The CDR3 region has the DNA TGTGCCAGCAGCTTAAAGGCAGGTCACTTCTATGGCTACACCTTC. Translating it yields CASSLKAGHFYGYTF. The rearrangement uses TRBV7-3 and TRBJ1-2; D unclear. The CDR3 length is 15 residues. The germline gives CDR1 SGHTA, CDR2 FQGTGA. Trimming stripped 1 base from V and 4 bases from J, with 13 bases between. The complete variable domain, with remaining parts taken from reference TRBV7-3 and TRBJ1-2, reads GAGVSQTPSNKVTEKGKYVELRCDPISGHTALYWYRQSLGQGPEFLIYFQGTGAADDSGLPNDRFFAVRPEGSVSTLKIQRTERGDSAVYLCASSLKAGHFYGYTFGSGTRLTVV.

This chain uses TRBV9 with TRBJ1-2; tentatively, D is TRBD1 (6 bases). Trimming stripped 0 bases from V and 4 bases from J, with 13 bases between. Germline CDR1 and CDR2: SGDLS and YYNGEE. The CDR3 spans 15 residues. The CDR3 DNA sequence: TGTGCCAGCAGCGTAGAGCATCTGGGGGCCTATGGCTACACCTTC. As protein: CASSVEHLGAYGYTF.

This clonotype has only a few counts. V gene TRBV6-1 combines with J gene TRBJ1-4, with unresolved D. CDR3 length: 13 amino acids. The ends were cut back, 8 bases at V and 5 bases at J, with 12 bases in the middle. Germline lookup yields CDR1 MNHNS and CDR2 SASEGT. The CDR3 is CASQRFVNEKLFF. As DNA, the CDR3 is TGTGCCAGCCAGCGGTTTGTAAATGAAAAACTGTTTTTT.

In DNA, the CDR3 is TGTGCCAGCAGTACTATAGGACAGGCGGGGGCCAACGTCCTGACTTTC. Translated: CASSTIGQAGANVLTF. This chain connects TRBV28 to TRBJ2-6; 7 positions agree with TRBD1. Germline values: CDR1 MDHEN, CDR2 SYDVKM. The CDR3 is 16 residues long. V shed 5 bases and J 4 bases; nucleotides not matched to a gene: 8. Combining the CDR3 with reference TRBV28 and TRBJ2-6 gives the whole variable domain DVKVTQSSRYLVKRTGEKVFLECVQDMDHENMFWYRQDPGLGLRLIYFSYDVKMKEKGDIPEGYSVSREKKERFSLILESASTNQTSMYLCASSTIGQAGANVLTFGAGSRLTVL.

This clonotype was seen many times. V is TRBV10-2 and J is TRBJ2-1, with TRBD2 identical over 10 bases. The germline CDR1 and CDR2 sequences are WSHSY and SAAADI. The CDR3 has 14 residues. J was trimmed by 8 bases and V by 6 bases; bases with no gene match: 7. The CDR3 DNA reads as TGCGCCAGCAGACCGACTAGCGGGTTTTATGAGCAGTTCTTC. As protein: CASRPTSGFYEQFF.